This TCR beta chain was profiled in a study of cytomegalovirus exposure and HLA in healthy donors. Study background: Findings of an earlier analysis included 110 million or so unique TCR beta sequences from 190 million or so T cells.

Overall study results and limits: Productive status was seen about 90% or about 30% of the time for most TCR beta V segments in an earlier analysis.

The PCR was carried out with 60 Vbeta primers and 13 Jbeta primers. Libraries were prepared by immunoSEQ multiplex PCR; TCRdb keeps only in-frame clonotypes and omits some of them. The sample shows around 80,000 clones, approximately 67% of them seen only once. Germline V gene sequence: CDR1 SNHLY, CDR2 FYNNEI. This CDR3 has 15 residues. V was pared by 7 bases and J by 4 bases, with 19 bases between. On this clone: Its antigen is unknown.

The sequencing sample was made of PBMCs. The chain recombines TRBV2 with TRBJ1-1; D not resolved. The source of this sequence is a male donor in good health and CMV-seropositive. The CDR3 here is CASIEREGFGTEAFF. The CDR3, as DNA: TGTGCCAGCATCGAAAGGGAGGGTTTTGGCACTGAAGCTTTCTTT.